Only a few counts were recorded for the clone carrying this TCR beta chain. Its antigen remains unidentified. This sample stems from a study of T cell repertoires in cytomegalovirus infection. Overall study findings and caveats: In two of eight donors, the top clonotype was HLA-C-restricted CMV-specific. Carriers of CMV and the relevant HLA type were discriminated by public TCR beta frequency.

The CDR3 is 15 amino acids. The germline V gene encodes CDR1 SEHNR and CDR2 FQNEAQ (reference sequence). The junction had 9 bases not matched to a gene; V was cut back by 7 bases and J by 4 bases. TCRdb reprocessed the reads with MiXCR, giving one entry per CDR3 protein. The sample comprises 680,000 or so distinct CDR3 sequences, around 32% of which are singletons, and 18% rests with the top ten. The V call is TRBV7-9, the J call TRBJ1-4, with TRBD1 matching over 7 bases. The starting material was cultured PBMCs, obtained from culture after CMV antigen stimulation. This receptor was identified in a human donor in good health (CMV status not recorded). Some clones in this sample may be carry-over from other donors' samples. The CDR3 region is CASTPGGPNNEKLFF. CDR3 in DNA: TGTGCCAGCACCCCAGGGGGACCGAATAATGAAAAACTGTTTTTT.